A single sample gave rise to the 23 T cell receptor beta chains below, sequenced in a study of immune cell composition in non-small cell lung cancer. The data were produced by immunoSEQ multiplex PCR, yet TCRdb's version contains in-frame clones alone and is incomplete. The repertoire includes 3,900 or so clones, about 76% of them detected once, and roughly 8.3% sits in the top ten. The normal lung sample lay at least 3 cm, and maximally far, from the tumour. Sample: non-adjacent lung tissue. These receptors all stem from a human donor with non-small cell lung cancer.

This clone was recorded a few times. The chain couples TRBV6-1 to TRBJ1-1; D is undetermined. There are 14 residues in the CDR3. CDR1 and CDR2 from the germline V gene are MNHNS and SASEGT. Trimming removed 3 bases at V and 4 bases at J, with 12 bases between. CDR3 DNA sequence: TGTGCCAGCAGTGAGCGTCCGGGGTTCACTGAAGCTTTCTTT. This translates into CASSERPGFTEAFF.

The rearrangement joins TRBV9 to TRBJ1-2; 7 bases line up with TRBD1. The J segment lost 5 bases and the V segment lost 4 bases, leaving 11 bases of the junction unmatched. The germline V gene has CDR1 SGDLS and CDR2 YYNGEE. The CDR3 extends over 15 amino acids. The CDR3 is CASSRTGGEGYGYTF. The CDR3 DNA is TGTGCCAGCAGCCGGACAGGTGGAGAGGGTTATGGCTACACCTTC.

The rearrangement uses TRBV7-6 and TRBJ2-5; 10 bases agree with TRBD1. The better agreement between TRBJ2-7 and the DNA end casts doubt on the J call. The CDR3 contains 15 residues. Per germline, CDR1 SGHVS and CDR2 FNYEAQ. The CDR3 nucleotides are TGTGCCAGCAGCAGCCGGGACAGGGGTTTTGACGAGCAGTACTTC. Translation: CASSSRDRGFDEQYF.

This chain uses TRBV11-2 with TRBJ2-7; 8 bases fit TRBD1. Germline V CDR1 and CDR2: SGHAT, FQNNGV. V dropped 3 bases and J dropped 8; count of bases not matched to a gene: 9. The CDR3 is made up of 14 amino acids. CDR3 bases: TGTGCCAGCAGCTTCGGACAGGGCTTTATGAAGCAGTACTTC. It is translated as CASSFGQGFMKQYF.

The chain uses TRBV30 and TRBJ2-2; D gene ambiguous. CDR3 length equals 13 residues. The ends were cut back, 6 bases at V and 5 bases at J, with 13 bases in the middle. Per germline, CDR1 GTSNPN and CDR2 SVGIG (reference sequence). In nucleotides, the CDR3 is TGTGCCTGTATGGGTCTCGGGACCGGGGAGCTGTTTTTT. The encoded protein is CACMGLGTGELFF.

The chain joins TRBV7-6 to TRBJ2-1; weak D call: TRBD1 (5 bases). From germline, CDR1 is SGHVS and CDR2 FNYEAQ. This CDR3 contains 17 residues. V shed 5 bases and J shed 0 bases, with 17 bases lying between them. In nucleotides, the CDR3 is TGTGCCAGCAGCCCAGGGAATCCCTTTAGCTCCTACAATGAGCAGTTCTTC. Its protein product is CASSPGNPFSSYNEQFF.

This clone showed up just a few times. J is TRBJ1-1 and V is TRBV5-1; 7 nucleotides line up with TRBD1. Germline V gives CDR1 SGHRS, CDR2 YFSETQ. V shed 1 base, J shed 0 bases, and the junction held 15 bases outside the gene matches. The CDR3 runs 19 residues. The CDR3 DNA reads TGCGCCAGCAGCTTGCTAGACAGGGCGGGCCCCTTCATGAACACTGAAGCTTTCTTT. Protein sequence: CASSLLDRAGPFMNTEAFF.

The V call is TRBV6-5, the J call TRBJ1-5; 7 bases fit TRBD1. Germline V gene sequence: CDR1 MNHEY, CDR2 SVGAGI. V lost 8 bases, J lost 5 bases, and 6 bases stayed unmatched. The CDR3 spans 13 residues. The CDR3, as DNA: TGTGCCAGCTCAGACAGGGAGTATCAGCCCCAGCATTTT. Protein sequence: CASSDREYQPQHF.

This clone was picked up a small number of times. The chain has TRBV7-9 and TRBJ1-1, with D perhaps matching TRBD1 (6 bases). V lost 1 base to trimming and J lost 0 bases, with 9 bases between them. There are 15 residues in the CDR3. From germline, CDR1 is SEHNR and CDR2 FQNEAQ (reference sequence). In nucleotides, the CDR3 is TGTGCCAGCAGCTTAGTGCAGGGGATGAACACTGAAGCTTTCTTT. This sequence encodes CASSLVQGMNTEAFF. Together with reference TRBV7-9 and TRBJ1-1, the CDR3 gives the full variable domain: DTGVSQNPRHKITKRGQNVTFRCDPISEHNRLYWYRQTLGQGPEFLTYFQNEAQLEKSRLLSDRFSAERPKGSFSTLEIQRTEQGDSAMYLCASSLVQGMNTEAFFGQGTRLTVV.

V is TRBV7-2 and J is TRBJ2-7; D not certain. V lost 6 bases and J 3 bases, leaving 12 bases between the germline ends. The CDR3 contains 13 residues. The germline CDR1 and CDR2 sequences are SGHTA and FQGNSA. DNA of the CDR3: TGTGCCAGCAGTTCCCCTTCGCGCTACGAGCAGTACTTC. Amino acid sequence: CASSSPSRYEQYF.

As DNA, the CDR3 is TGCAGCGTCATACAGGGGGGCGATACGCAGTATTTT. Its protein product is CSVIQGGDTQYF. This chain joins TRBV29-1 and TRBJ2-3, with TRBD1 matching 8 bases. The V gene end was trimmed by 6 bases and the J gene end by 6 bases; junction bases not matched to a gene: 5. CDR1 is SQVTM, CDR2 ANQGSEA, per germline. CDR3 length equals 12 residues.

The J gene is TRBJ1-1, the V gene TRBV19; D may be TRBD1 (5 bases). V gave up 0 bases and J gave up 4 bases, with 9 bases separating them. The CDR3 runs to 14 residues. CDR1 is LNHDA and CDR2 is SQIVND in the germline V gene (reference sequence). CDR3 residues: CASSIDIQGTEAFF. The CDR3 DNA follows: TGTGCCAGTAGTATAGATATCCAGGGCACTGAAGCTTTCTTT.

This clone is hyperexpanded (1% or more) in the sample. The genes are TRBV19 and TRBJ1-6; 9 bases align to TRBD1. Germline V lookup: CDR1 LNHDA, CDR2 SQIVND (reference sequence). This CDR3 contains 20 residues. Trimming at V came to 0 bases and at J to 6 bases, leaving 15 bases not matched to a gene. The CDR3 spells CASSIDHRPTGTGSNSPLHF. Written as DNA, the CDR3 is TGTGCCAGTAGTATAGATCACAGGCCGACCGGGACAGGGAGTAATTCACCCCTCCACTTT.

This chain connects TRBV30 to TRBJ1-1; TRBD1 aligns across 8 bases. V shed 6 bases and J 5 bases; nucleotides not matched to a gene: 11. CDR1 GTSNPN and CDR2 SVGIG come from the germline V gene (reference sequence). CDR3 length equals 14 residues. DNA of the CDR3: TGTGCCTGCGCTGAGTCCAGGGGGCATACTGAAGCTTTCTTT. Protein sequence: CACAESRGHTEAFF.

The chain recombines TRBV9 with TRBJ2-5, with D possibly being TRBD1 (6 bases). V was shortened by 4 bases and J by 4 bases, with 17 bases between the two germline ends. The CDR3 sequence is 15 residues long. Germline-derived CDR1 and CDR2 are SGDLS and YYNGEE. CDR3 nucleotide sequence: TGTGCCAGCAGCACAACCGGGACAAAGGGAGAGACCCAGTACTTC. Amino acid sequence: CASSTTGTKGETQYF.

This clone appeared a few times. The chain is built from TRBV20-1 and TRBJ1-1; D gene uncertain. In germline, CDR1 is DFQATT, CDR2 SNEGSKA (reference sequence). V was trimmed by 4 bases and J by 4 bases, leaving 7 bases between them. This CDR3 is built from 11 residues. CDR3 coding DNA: TGCAGTGCTACTTTCGTCACTGAAGCTTTCTTT. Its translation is CSATFVTEAFF.

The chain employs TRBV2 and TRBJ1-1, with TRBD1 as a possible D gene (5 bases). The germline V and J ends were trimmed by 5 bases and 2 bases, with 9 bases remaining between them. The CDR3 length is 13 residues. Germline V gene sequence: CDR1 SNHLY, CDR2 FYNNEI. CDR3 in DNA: TGTGCCAGCAGTCAGGGTGGAAACACTGAAGCTTTCTTT. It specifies CASSQGGNTEAFF.

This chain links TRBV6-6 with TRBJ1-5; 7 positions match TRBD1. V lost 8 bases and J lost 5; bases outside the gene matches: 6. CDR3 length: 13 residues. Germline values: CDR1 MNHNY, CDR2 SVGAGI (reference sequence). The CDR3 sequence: CASSDREYQPQHF. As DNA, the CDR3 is TGTGCCAGCTCAGACAGGGAGTATCAGCCCCAGCATTTT.

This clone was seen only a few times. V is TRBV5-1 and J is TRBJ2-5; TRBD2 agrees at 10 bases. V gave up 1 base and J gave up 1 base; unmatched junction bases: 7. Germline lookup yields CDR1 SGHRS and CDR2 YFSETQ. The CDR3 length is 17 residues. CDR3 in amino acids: CASSLFRLAGGQETQYF. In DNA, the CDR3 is TGCGCCAGCAGCTTGTTCCGATTAGCGGGAGGCCAAGAGACCCAGTACTTC.

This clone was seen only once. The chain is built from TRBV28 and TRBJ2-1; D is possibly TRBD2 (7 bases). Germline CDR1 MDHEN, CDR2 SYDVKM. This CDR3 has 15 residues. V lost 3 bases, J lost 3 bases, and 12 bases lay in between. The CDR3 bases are TGTGCCAGCAGTTTTTGGGGGGGGCACTACAATGAGCAGTTCTTC. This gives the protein CASSFWGGHYNEQFF.

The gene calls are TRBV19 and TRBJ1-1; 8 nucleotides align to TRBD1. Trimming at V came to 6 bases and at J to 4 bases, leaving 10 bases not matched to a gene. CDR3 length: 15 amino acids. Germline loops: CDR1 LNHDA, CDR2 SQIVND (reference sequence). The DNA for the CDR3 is TGTGCCAGTAGAAGGAGGCAGGGGGCGCCCACTGAAGCTTTCTTT. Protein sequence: CASRRRQGAPTEAFF.

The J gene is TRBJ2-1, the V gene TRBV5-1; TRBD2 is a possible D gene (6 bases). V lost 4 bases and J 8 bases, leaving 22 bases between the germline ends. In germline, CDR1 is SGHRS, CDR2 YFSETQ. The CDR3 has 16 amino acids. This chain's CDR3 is CASSPAEGYFMYEQFF. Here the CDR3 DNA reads TGCGCCAGCAGCCCGGCGGAGGGGTATTTCATGTATGAGCAGTTCTTC.

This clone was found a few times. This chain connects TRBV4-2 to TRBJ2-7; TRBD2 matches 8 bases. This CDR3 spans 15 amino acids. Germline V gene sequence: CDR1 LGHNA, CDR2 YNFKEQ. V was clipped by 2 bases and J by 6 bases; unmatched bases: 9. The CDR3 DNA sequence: TGTGCCAGCAGCCAAAACCCGGGACTAGGGGGCGAGCAGTACTTC. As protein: CASSQNPGLGGEQYF.